Reported below is one TCR beta chain. Its specificity is not known. Constant-segment-primed 5'RACE gave TCR alpha and TCR beta cDNA libraries with sample barcodes and UMIs. TCRdb re-called the 5' RACE reads through MiXCR, storing one row per CDR3 protein. The table includes around 530,000 distinct CDR3 sequences, less than 25% detected once. CDR1 is WSHSY, CDR2 SAAADI, per germline. Deletions cut 2 bases from V and 1 base from J, with 13 bases between. There are 16 residues in the CDR3. This record belongs to a study of T-cell memory formation after mild COVID-19. Study overall: The TCR clusters were mostly specific to one donor. Study outcomes and limitations: In pre-infection memory, a portion of responding clones appeared, which suggested that cross-reactive memory joined. Nothing confirmed that second-wave clones peaking on day 37 were specific for SARS-CoV-2.

The material sequenced was PBMCs or a T cell subset sorted from them (not recorded which). The chain joins TRBV10-2 to TRBJ2-3, with D possibly TRBD2 on 7 matching bases. This TCR derives from an adult woman who had mild COVID-19 (a few samples of this study predate the infection). Cell type and time point are not known. The CDR3 sequence: CASSEGGASGTDTQYF. As DNA, the CDR3 is TGCGCCAGCAGTGAGGGGGGGGCGTCGGGCACAGATACGCAGTATTTT.